Listed below are T cell receptor beta chains from one sample, sequenced in a study of post-analysis software for immune sequencing data. TCRdb re-called the PCR reads with MiXCR, one entry per CDR3 protein. The repertoire has over 150,000 distinct CDR3 sequences, about 30% of them found once; the top ten carry about 1.6%. Specimen: blood. The source is a girl aged 5-17 years with multiple sclerosis. CDR3s include the opening cysteine and the closing phenylalanine or tryptophan. The D gene is left open where the match is weak. A row's size may be missing; if present it is once, few, many or a size class.

abundance: once; d_gene: TRBD2; j_gene: TRBJ2-7; v_gene: TRBV10-3; CDR3aa: CAIRKREVPNEQYF; CDR3nt: TGTGCCATCAGGAAGCGGGAGGTCCCCAATGAGCAGTACTTC
abundance: many; d_gene: NA; j_gene: TRBJ2-7; v_gene: TRBV5-1; CDR3aa: CASGIGSGEQYF; CDR3nt: TGCGCCAGCGGCATTGGGAGCGGCGAGCAGTACTTC
abundance: NA; d_gene: NA; j_gene: TRBJ2-1; v_gene: TRBV7-3; CDR3aa: CASSQNSGDEQFF; CDR3nt: TGTGCCAGCAGCCAAAACTCAGGAGATGAGCAGTTCTTC
abundance: NA; d_gene: NA; j_gene: TRBJ2-5; v_gene: TRBV7-8; CDR3aa: CASSLPGPSFPVQYF; CDR3nt: TGTGCCAGCAGCTTGCCGGGACCGTCCTTCCCGGTTCAGTACTTC
abundance: many; d_gene: NA; j_gene: TRBJ1-2; v_gene: TRBV3-1; CDR3aa: CASSQRTGVRGYTF; CDR3nt: TGTGCCAGCAGCCAGAGAACAGGTGTACGGGGCTACACCTTC
abundance: NA; d_gene: TRBD2; j_gene: TRBJ2-7; v_gene: TRBV6-5; CDR3aa: CASSYSMVGGDEQYF; CDR3nt: TGTGCCAGCAGTTACTCGATGGTGGGAGGGGATGAGCAGTACTTC
abundance: NA; d_gene: TRBD2; j_gene: TRBJ2-1; v_gene: TRBV4-1; CDR3aa: CATSGLADHNEQFF; CDR3nt: TGCGCCACCTCGGGGCTAGCGGATCACAATGAGCAGTTCTTC
abundance: many; d_gene: TRBD1; j_gene: TRBJ2-1; v_gene: TRBV20-1; CDR3aa: CSAEQGVAYNEQFF; CDR3nt: TGCAGTGCTGAACAGGGGGTGGCCTACAATGAGCAGTTCTTC
abundance: few; d_gene: TRBD2; j_gene: TRBJ2-3; v_gene: TRBV12-3/TRBV12-4; CDR3aa: CASSGSGSGIDTQYF; CDR3nt: TGTGCCAGCAGTGGTAGCGGGAGCGGAATAGATACGCAGTATTTT
abundance: many; d_gene: TRBD1; j_gene: TRBJ1-2; v_gene: TRBV6-4; CDR3aa: CASSAETGVGGYTF; CDR3nt: TGTGCCAGCAGTGCCGAGACAGGGGTCGGAGGCTACACCTTC
abundance: NA; d_gene: TRBD2; j_gene: TRBJ2-5; v_gene: TRBV20-1; CDR3aa: CSAREGLAGGAETQYF; CDR3nt: TGCAGTGCTAGAGAGGGACTAGCGGGGGGGGCGGAGACCCAGTACTTC
abundance: once; d_gene: TRBD1; j_gene: TRBJ1-4; v_gene: TRBV4-1; CDR3aa: CASSQGQGATNEKLFF; CDR3nt: TGCGCCAGCAGCCAGGGACAGGGAGCAACTAATGAAAAACTGTTTTTT
abundance: few; d_gene: NA; j_gene: TRBJ2-3; v_gene: TRBV28; CDR3aa: CASSFQDTQYF; CDR3nt: TGTGCCAGCAGTTTTCAGGATACGCAGTATTTT
abundance: NA; d_gene: TRBD1; j_gene: TRBJ1-1; v_gene: TRBV30; CDR3aa: CAWSGQGAEAFF; CDR3nt: TGTGCCTGGAGTGGACAGGGCGCTGAAGCTTTCTTT
abundance: NA; d_gene: NA; j_gene: TRBJ1-1; v_gene: TRBV12-3/TRBV12-4; CDR3aa: CASSSPPFRGLRTEAFF; CDR3nt: TGTGCCAGCAGTTCCCCTCCCTTCCGCGGCCTGAGGACTGAAGCTTTCTTT
abundance: many; d_gene: TRBD2; j_gene: TRBJ2-3; v_gene: TRBV10-3; CDR3aa: CAITPGLATDTQYF; CDR3nt: TGTGCCATCACCCCGGGACTAGCGACAGATACGCAGTATTTT
abundance: many; d_gene: NA; j_gene: TRBJ2-7; v_gene: TRBV12-5; CDR3aa: CASGPSFYEQYF; CDR3nt: TGTGCTAGTGGCCCTTCATTCTACGAGCAGTACTTC
abundance: few; d_gene: TRBD2; j_gene: TRBJ2-7; v_gene: TRBV20-1; CDR3aa: CSAALAGTAYEQYF; CDR3nt: TGCAGTGCTGCCCTAGCGGGGACAGCCTACGAGCAGTACTTC
abundance: many; d_gene: NA; j_gene: TRBJ2-3; v_gene: TRBV7-8; CDR3aa: CASSLLNYYTDTQYF; CDR3nt: TGTGCCAGCAGCTTATTGAATTATTACACAGATACGCAGTATTTT
abundance: many; d_gene: TRBD1; j_gene: TRBJ1-2; v_gene: TRBV29-1; CDR3aa: CSVEVAGTGQDYGYTF; CDR3nt: TGCAGCGTTGAAGTCGCGGGGACAGGACAGGACTATGGCTACACCTTC
abundance: many; d_gene: TRBD2; j_gene: TRBJ2-1; v_gene: TRBV7-2; CDR3aa: CASRKLAGGVNEQFF; CDR3nt: TGTGCCAGCCGGAAACTAGCGGGAGGGGTCAATGAGCAGTTCTTC
abundance: NA; d_gene: NA; j_gene: TRBJ1-5; v_gene: TRBV6-2/TRBV6-3; CDR3aa: CASSAGNSNQPQHF; CDR3nt: TGTGCCAGCAGTGCGGGTAATAGCAATCAGCCCCAGCATTTT
abundance: NA; d_gene: NA; j_gene: TRBJ2-1; v_gene: TRBV7-6; CDR3aa: CASSLVSGSYNEQFF; CDR3nt: TGTGCCAGCAGCTTAGTGAGCGGTTCTTACAATGAGCAGTTCTTC
abundance: NA; d_gene: NA; j_gene: TRBJ1-3; v_gene: TRBV11-2; CDR3aa: CASSSDQGGTIYF; CDR3nt: TGTGCCAGCAGTTCAGACCAGGGCGGCACCATATATTTT
abundance: many; d_gene: NA; j_gene: TRBJ1-2; v_gene: TRBV29-1; CDR3aa: CSVPGTHSGGYTF; CDR3nt: TGCAGCGTCCCCGGGACCCACTCGGGTGGCTACACCTTC
abundance: NA; d_gene: NA; j_gene: TRBJ1-1; v_gene: TRBV12-3/TRBV12-4; CDR3aa: CASRVKFAMTKRTEAFF; CDR3nt: TGTGCCAGCAGAGTGAAGTTCGCAATGACGAAGCGAACTGAAGCTTTCTTT
abundance: NA; d_gene: NA; j_gene: TRBJ2-1; v_gene: TRBV23-1; CDR3aa: CASSQSHGTLSEQFF; CDR3nt: TGCGCCAGCAGTCAATCTCACGGGACCCTGAGTGAGCAGTTCTTC
abundance: many; d_gene: NA; j_gene: TRBJ2-7; v_gene: TRBV3-1; CDR3aa: CASSATSLGEQYF; CDR3nt: TGTGCCAGCAGCGCCACTAGCCTCGGCGAGCAGTACTTC
abundance: many; d_gene: NA; j_gene: TRBJ1-2; v_gene: TRBV29-1; CDR3aa: CSVSNPNRAHGYTF; CDR3nt: TGCAGCGTCTCTAACCCAAACAGGGCCCATGGCTACACCTTC
abundance: many; d_gene: NA; j_gene: TRBJ2-7; v_gene: TRBV12-3/TRBV12-4; CDR3aa: CASSWTGTWGDEQYF; CDR3nt: TGTGCCAGCAGTTGGACCGGGACCTGGGGGGACGAGCAGTACTTC
abundance: many; d_gene: NA; j_gene: TRBJ2-1; v_gene: TRBV27; CDR3aa: CASSFIAINYNEQFF; CDR3nt: TGTGCCAGCAGTTTCATAGCAATTAACTACAATGAGCAGTTCTTC
abundance: few; d_gene: NA; j_gene: TRBJ2-1; v_gene: TRBV3-1; CDR3aa: CASSLRGTYNEQFF; CDR3nt: TGTGCCAGCAGCCTACGGGGGACCTACAATGAGCAGTTCTTC
abundance: many; d_gene: NA; j_gene: TRBJ2-7; v_gene: TRBV5-6; CDR3aa: CASSAWTVYEQYF; CDR3nt: TGTGCCAGCAGCGCCTGGACAGTCTACGAGCAGTACTTC
abundance: NA; d_gene: NA; j_gene: TRBJ1-1; v_gene: TRBV12-3/TRBV12-4; CDR3aa: CANRGGLEANTEAFF; CDR3nt: TGTGCCAACCGAGGGGGGTTGGAGGCGAACACTGAAGCTTTCTTT
abundance: few; d_gene: TRBD1; j_gene: TRBJ1-2; v_gene: TRBV12-3/TRBV12-4; CDR3aa: CASSFQGVVYGYTF; CDR3nt: TGTGCCAGCAGTTTCCAGGGGGTCGTCTATGGCTACACCTTC
abundance: few; d_gene: NA; j_gene: TRBJ1-2; v_gene: TRBV29-1; CDR3aa: CSVEDYPLYGYTF; CDR3nt: TGCAGCGTTGAAGATTATCCCTTGTATGGCTACACCTTC
abundance: many; d_gene: NA; j_gene: TRBJ2-7; v_gene: TRBV3-1; CDR3aa: CASSLRPNFEQYF; CDR3nt: TGTGCCAGCAGCCTACGCCCAAACTTCGAGCAGTACTTC
abundance: NA; d_gene: NA; j_gene: TRBJ2-5; v_gene: TRBV4-1; CDR3aa: CASSQDRVVTDTQYF; CDR3nt: TGCGCCAGCAGCCAAGATCGGGTAGTGACAGATACGCAGTACTTC